This entry lists 27 T cell receptor beta chains sequenced from one sample in a study of siplizumab effects on memory and regulatory T cells. Using immunoSEQ multiplex PCR, the repertoire was profiled, and TCRdb retains in-frame clones only, with some absent. This table has about 91,000 clones, around 95% appearing once. Sequencing was performed on naive CD4+ T cells sorted from blood. These receptors all come from a human donor in good health.

This chain joins TRBV7-2 and TRBJ1-2; D remains ambiguous. CDR3 size: 15 residues. CDR1 SGHTA and CDR2 FQGNSA come from the germline V gene. Trimming pared 1 base from V and 7 bases from J, leaving 16 bases between. CDR3 sequence: CASSLGFLREGGYTF. As DNA, the CDR3 is TGTGCCAGCAGCTTAGGCTTTTTAAGGGAAGGTGGCTACACCTTC.

This chain uses TRBV11-2 with TRBJ2-3; D is unclear. CDR1 is SGHAT, CDR2 FQNNGV, per germline. Trimming removed 5 bases at V and 0 bases at J, with 6 bases between. The CDR3 runs 13 residues. CDR3 residues: CASSPPSTDTQYF. The CDR3 DNA reads TGTGCCAGCAGCCCCCCTAGCACAGATACGCAGTATTTT.

This rearrangement joins TRBV6-5 to TRBJ1-2; the D gene is possibly TRBD1 (5 bases). Germline CDR1 MNHEY, CDR2 SVGAGI. This CDR3 contains 13 residues. The ends were cut back, 10 bases at V and 2 bases at J, with 14 bases in the middle. The CDR3 bases are TGTGCCATCAAGTCCGGGGGGAACTATGGCTACACCTTC. It translates to CAIKSGGNYGYTF.

The rearrangement uses TRBV7-3 and TRBJ2-2, with D possibly matching TRBD1 (5 bases). From germline, CDR1 is SGHTA and CDR2 FQGTGA. This CDR3 region has 14 residues. V lost 5 bases, J lost 1 base, and 8 bases lay in between. CDR3 in DNA: TGTGCCAGCAGCCTAGGACAGAACACCGGGGAGCTGTTTTTT. The encoded protein is CASSLGQNTGELFF.

This chain connects TRBV7-7 to TRBJ2-5; 11 positions match TRBD1. The CDR3 consists of 15 residues. Unmatched junction bases numbered 5, after V lost 3 bases and J lost 5 bases. Germline CDR1 and CDR2: SSHAT and FNYEAQ (reference sequence). CDR3 sequence reads: CASSFGQGAGETQYF. CDR3 nucleotide sequence: TGTGCCAGCAGCTTCGGACAGGGGGCTGGCGAGACCCAGTACTTC.

The V and J genes are TRBV5-1 and TRBJ1-4; 7 bases line up with TRBD1. CDR1 is SGHRS and CDR2 is YFSETQ in the germline V gene. The CDR3 runs 16 residues. V shed 4 bases and J 2 bases; nucleotides not matched to a gene: 8. The CDR3 DNA reads as TGCGCCAGCAGCGTTGGACAGGTTGGGACTAATGAAAAACTGTTTTTT. Its protein is CASSVGQVGTNEKLFF.

The rearrangement links TRBV9 to TRBJ2-5, with D unclear. Germline CDR1 is SGDLS and CDR2 is YYNGEE. The V and J ends lost 0 bases and 1 base respectively, with 7 bases between them. This CDR3 is 14 amino acids long. This chain's CDR3 is CASSVGGVQETQYF. CDR3 coding DNA: TGTGCCAGCAGCGTAGGTGGGGTCCAAGAGACCCAGTACTTC.

The chain is built from TRBV18 and TRBJ1-5; D unclear. Trimming pared 3 bases from V and 0 bases from J, leaving 6 bases between. This CDR3 region has 14 residues. Germline V gene lookup returns CDR1 KGHSH and CDR2 LQKENI. CDR3 bases: TGTGCCAGCTCACCTCTCTATAGCAATCAGCCCCAGCATTTT. This translates into CASSPLYSNQPQHF.

The chain has TRBV7-6 and TRBJ1-5, with TRBD1 matching over 9 bases. This CDR3 is 15 amino acids long. CDR1 and CDR2 (germline): SGHVS, FNYEAQ. V shed 1 base and J 6 bases; nucleotides not matched to a gene: 4. CDR3 amino acids: CASSLVEDRGQPQHF. CDR3 DNA sequence: TGTGCCAGCAGCTTAGTGGAGGACAGGGGTCAGCCCCAGCATTTT.

The chain carries TRBV25-1 and TRBJ1-5; D not certain. V was clipped by 8 bases and J by 0 bases, with 17 bases between them. The CDR3 covers 16 residues. Germline values: CDR1 MGHDK, CDR2 SYGVNS. CDR3 nucleotides: TGTGCCAGCGCCCGGAGAGAAAACTATAGCAATCAGCCCCAGCATTTT. Translating gives CASARRENYSNQPQHF.

This sequence joins TRBV28 and TRBJ1-1; a possible D gene is TRBD1 (5 bases). V shed 5 bases and J shed 10 bases, with 14 bases lying between them. This CDR3 comprises 12 residues. The V gene's germline CDR1 is MDHEN and CDR2 SYDVKM. CDR3 in amino acids: CASSGRGAGAFF. The DNA of the CDR3 is TGTGCCAGCAGTGGCCGCGGGGCCGGAGCTTTCTTT.

V usage is TRBV18 and J usage is TRBJ1-2; D perhaps matches TRBD1 (5 bases). CDR1 is KGHSH and CDR2 is LQKENI in the germline V gene. V was shortened by 3 bases and J by 7 bases, with 9 bases between the two germline ends. This CDR3 region has 12 residues. DNA of the CDR3: TGTGCCAGCTCACCCGGGGACCTTGGCTACACCTTC. This gives the protein CASSPGDLGYTF.

The V call is TRBV25-1, the J call TRBJ2-2; 9 nucleotides match TRBD1. CDR3 length equals 17 residues. Germline trimming cut 3 bases from V and 0 bases from J; bases unmatched to any gene: 5. From germline, CDR1 is MGHDK and CDR2 SYGVNS. CDR3 in amino acids: CASSDPRQGANTGELFF. CDR3 DNA sequence: TGTGCCAGCAGTGATCCCCGACAGGGGGCGAACACCGGGGAGCTGTTTTTT.

This chain connects TRBV5-4 to TRBJ1-3, with D possibly being TRBD1 (6 bases). The CDR3 extends over 14 amino acids. Trimming cost V 2 bases and J 3 bases, with 9 bases left between them. Germline V gene data show CDR1 as SGHNT and CDR2 as YYREEE (reference sequence). As DNA, the CDR3 is TGTGCCAGCAGCTTACAGGGCGATGGAAACACCATATATTTT. Its protein product is CASSLQGDGNTIYF. Supplemented by reference TRBV5-4 and TRBJ1-3, the full variable domain reads ETGVTQSPTHLIKTRGQQVTLRCSSQSGHNTVSWYQQALGQGPQFIFQYYREEENGRGNFPPRFSGLQFPNYSSELNVNALELDDSALYLCASSLQGDGNTIYFGEGSWLTVV.

The genes are TRBV15 and TRBJ1-3; the D gene is possibly TRBD1 (6 bases). Looked up from germline, CDR1 is LNHNV and CDR2 is YYDKDF (reference sequence). The ends were cut back, 4 bases at V and 0 bases at J, with 19 bases in the middle. The CDR3 is 18 amino acids. The CDR3 coding sequence is TGTGCCACCAGCACGCAACAAACAGGGTGGCCCTCTGGAAACACCATATATTTT. Residues: CATSTQQTGWPSGNTIYF.

This clone showed up just once. The J gene is TRBJ2-3, the V gene TRBV7-2, with 8 positions matching TRBD2. After removal of 1 base from V and 5 bases from J, the junction contained 5 bases not matched to a gene. The CDR3 spans 15 residues. Germline V gene lookup returns CDR1 SGHTA and CDR2 FQGNSA. The CDR3 nucleotides are TGTGCCAGCAGCTTAGGCGGGGGGCCTATAGATACGCAGTATTTT. The encoded protein is CASSLGGGPIDTQYF.

This clone was counted once. The J gene is TRBJ2-5, the V gene TRBV5-1, with D uncertain. V lost 1 base and J lost 2, with 3 bases in between. Germline CDR1 and CDR2: SGHRS and YFSETQ. This CDR3 contains 12 residues. The CDR3 protein is CASSLLQETQYF. The CDR3, as DNA: TGCGCCAGCAGCTTGCTTCAAGAGACCCAGTACTTC.

In this sample, this clone turned up once. This rearrangement joins TRBV10-1 to TRBJ1-5; the D is unclear. The germline V gene has CDR1 WNHNN and CDR2 SYGVQD (reference sequence). The CDR3 covers 12 residues. V lost 3 bases and J 1 base, leaving 1 base between the germline ends. This chain's CDR3 is CASSESNQPQHF. The CDR3 DNA is TGCGCCAGCAGTGAAAGCAATCAGCCCCAGCATTTT.

V and J are TRBV7-3 and TRBJ2-2; 9 nucleotides align to TRBD1. There are 16 residues in the CDR3. Unmatched junction bases numbered 9, after V lost 5 bases and J lost 5 bases. The germline V gene has CDR1 SGHTA and CDR2 FQGTGA. The CDR3 spells CASSHTGGDRTGELFF. The CDR3 nucleotides read TGTGCCAGCAGCCACACAGGGGGCGATAGGACCGGGGAGCTGTTTTTT.

The rearrangement links TRBV6-5 to TRBJ1-2; 8 bases map to TRBD1. The CDR3 totals 13 residues. The trim removed 6 bases at V and 5 bases at J, leaving 5 bases unmatched. Germline CDR1 reads MNHEY; CDR2 reads SVGAGI. CDR3 sequence (DNA): TGTGCCAGCAGCCTGACAGGGGTGTATGGCTACACCTTC. This translates into CASSLTGVYGYTF.

This clone appeared once. This sequence joins TRBV28 and TRBJ1-5, with 9 bases that match TRBD1. V gave up 6 bases and J gave up 3 bases; unmatched junction bases: 6. CDR1 MDHEN and CDR2 SYDVKM come from the germline V gene. This CDR3 comprises 15 residues. CDR3 DNA: TGTGCCAGCAGAACGGGACAGGGCCTCAATCAGCCCCAGCATTTT. Translated, it gives CASRTGQGLNQPQHF.

This chain connects TRBV6-1 to TRBJ1-1, with D hard to call. CDR1 and CDR2 (germline): MNHNS, SASEGT. Trimming shortened V by 2 bases and J by 2 bases, and 27 bases separated the two germline ends. The CDR3 consists of 20 residues. CDR3 sequence reads: CASSEFLGVSFAGINTEAFF. CDR3 in DNA: TGTGCCAGCAGTGAATTCCTTGGTGTGAGTTTTGCAGGAATAAACACTGAAGCTTTCTTT.

The CDR3 sequence is CASSHGTGVSQETQYF. The CDR3 DNA is TGTGCCAGCAGCCACGGGACAGGAGTTAGCCAAGAGACCCAGTACTTC. The chain links TRBV5-4 to TRBJ2-5; 8 bases line up with TRBD1. The V and J ends lost 4 bases and 1 base, in that order; junction bases with no gene match: 9. The germline CDR1 and CDR2 sequences are SGHNT and YYREEE (reference sequence). The CDR3 totals 16 residues.

J is TRBJ1-4 and V is TRBV5-1; 9 bases line up with TRBD1. After removal of 4 bases from V and 0 bases from J, the junction contained 7 bases not matched to a gene. Germline V CDR1 and CDR2: SGHRS, YFSETQ. The CDR3 totals 17 residues. This CDR3 reads CASSRGQGATTNEKLFF. CDR3 bases: TGCGCCAGCAGCAGGGGACAGGGTGCAACAACTAATGAAAAACTGTTTTTT.

The J gene is TRBJ2-5, the V gene TRBV29-1; 9 nucleotides line up with TRBD2. Trimming removed 3 bases from V and 5 bases from J; junction bases left unmatched: 7. The CDR3 length is 14 residues. Germline V gene lookup returns CDR1 SQVTM and CDR2 ANQGSEA. CDR3 DNA sequence: TGCAGCGTTGACGGCGGGGGGGCCGGTGAGACCCAGTACTTC. Protein: CSVDGGGAGETQYF.

The chain has TRBV30 and TRBJ1-1; TRBD1 aligns across 8 bases. V dropped 2 bases and J dropped 5; count of bases not matched to a gene: 10. Germline CDR1 is GTSNPN and CDR2 is SVGIG (reference sequence). The CDR3 consists of 15 residues. This CDR3 is CAWSLRTGSRTEAFF. CDR3 in DNA: TGTGCCTGGAGTCTAAGGACAGGGTCGAGGACTGAAGCTTTCTTT.

V and J are TRBV2 and TRBJ1-4, with D maybe TRBD1 (5 bases). V was trimmed by 5 bases and J by 7 bases, leaving 17 bases between them. The V gene's germline CDR1 is SNHLY and CDR2 FYNNEI. This CDR3 spans 15 amino acids. The CDR3 spells CASSPRTGRGEKLFF. CDR3 bases: TGTGCCAGCAGTCCTCGGACGGGGAGGGGTGAAAAACTGTTTTTT. The whole variable domain, filled in from reference TRBV2 and TRBJ1-4, reads EPEVTQTPSHQVTQMGQEVILRCVPISNHLYFYWYRQILGQKVEFLVSFYNNEISEKSEIFDDQFSVERPDGSNFTLKIRSTKLEDSAMYFCASSPRTGRGEKLFFGSGTQLSVL.